Shown below are 8 T cell receptor beta chains from a single sample sequenced in a study of blood T cell repertoires in COVID-19. Sequencing was performed with immunoSEQ multiplex PCR; in TCRdb, only in-frame clones are kept and a portion is missing. The sample records approximately 190,000 clones, around 83% being singletons. Sequenced input: PBMCs or T cells enriched from blood (not recorded which). These receptors all stem from a woman between 40 and 55 years old in a cohort exposed to, infected with or recovered from COVID-19 (not recorded which).

V gene TRBV5-1 combines with J gene TRBJ2-5, with TRBD1 identical over 7 bases. The CDR3 totals 13 residues. Germline CDR1 SGHRS, CDR2 YFSETQ. Trimming removed 4 bases from V and 3 bases from J; junction bases left unmatched: 3. CDR3 protein: CASSTGTEETQYF. CDR3 sequence (DNA): TGCGCCAGCAGCACGGGGACAGAAGAGACCCAGTACTTC.

This chain links TRBV5-1 with TRBJ2-1; D gene ambiguous. The CDR3 totals 15 residues. In germline, CDR1 is SGHRS, CDR2 YFSETQ. Between the trimmed V and J ends, which lost 0 bases and 0 bases, there was a span of 7 bases. CDR3 DNA: TGCGCCAGCAGCTTGGCCGCCAGCTCCTACAATGAGCAGTTCTTC. This gives the protein CASSLAASSYNEQFF. Combining the CDR3 with reference TRBV5-1 and TRBJ2-1 gives the whole variable domain KAGVTQTPRYLIKTRGQQVTLSCSPISGHRSVSWYQQTPGQGLQFLFEYFSETQRNKGNFPGRFSGRQFSNSRSEMNVSTLELGDSALYLCASSLAASSYNEQFFGPGTRLTVL.

The rearrangement joins TRBV2 to TRBJ2-5, with 8 bases lining up with TRBD2. Germline lookup yields CDR1 SNHLY and CDR2 FYNNEI. This CDR3 spans 14 amino acids. V was pared by 6 bases and J by 4 bases, with 7 bases of the junction left unmatched. The CDR3 loop is CASSSGGRGETQYF. In DNA, the CDR3 is TGTGCCAGCAGCTCGGGGGGGCGCGGAGAGACCCAGTACTTC.

This rearrangement joins TRBV11-2 to TRBJ2-7, with D possibly being TRBD1 (6 bases). Trimming shortened V by 2 bases and J by 3 bases, and 14 bases separated the two germline ends. The CDR3 consists of 15 residues. Germline CDR1 SGHAT, CDR2 FQNNGV. This chain's CDR3 is CASSLFGDTYYEQYF. DNA for the CDR3: TGTGCCAGCAGCTTATTTGGGGACACCTACTACGAGCAGTACTTC.

The chain links TRBV2 to TRBJ1-5, with no clear D. This CDR3 contains 15 residues. Germline CDR1 is SNHLY and CDR2 is FYNNEI. The V and J ends lost 3 bases and 0 bases respectively, with 9 bases between them. The CDR3 DNA reads as TGTGCCAGCAGTGAGGTTAGTTATAGCAATCAGCCCCAGCATTTT. Amino acids: CASSEVSYSNQPQHF. Full variable domain (remainder filled in from reference TRBV2 and TRBJ1-5): EPEVTQTPSHQVTQMGQEVILRCVPISNHLYFYWYRQILGQKVEFLVSFYNNEISEKSEIFDDQFSVERPDGSNFTLKIRSTKLEDSAMYFCASSEVSYSNQPQHFGDGTRLSIL.

V gene TRBV5-1 combines with J gene TRBJ1-6, with 12 bases identical to TRBD1. This CDR3 spans 17 amino acids. CDR1 SGHRS and CDR2 YFSETQ come from the germline V gene. After removal of 4 bases from V and 0 bases from J, the junction contained 2 bases not matched to a gene. As DNA, the CDR3 is TGCGCCAGCAGCCTGGGACAGGGGGCCTCCTATAATTCACCCCTCCACTTT. It translates to CASSLGQGASYNSPLHF.

This sequence joins TRBV7-9 and TRBJ1-1; D possibly corresponds to TRBD1 (6 bases). Trimming removed 2 bases from V and 1 base from J, with 11 bases in between. Germline CDR1 is SEHNR and CDR2 is FQNEAQ (reference sequence). This CDR3 contains 15 residues. CDR3 loop: CASSLSGRGNTEAFF. Here the CDR3 DNA reads TGTGCCAGCAGCTTATCCGGCAGGGGGAACACTGAAGCTTTCTTT. Full variable domain (missing parts from reference TRBV7-9 and TRBJ1-1): DTGVSQNPRHKITKRGQNVTFRCDPISEHNRLYWYRQTLGQGPEFLTYFQNEAQLEKSRLLSDRFSAERPKGSFSTLEIQRTEQGDSAMYLCASSLSGRGNTEAFFGQGTRLTVV.

The rearrangement uses TRBV11-2 and TRBJ1-1, with 9 nucleotides matching TRBD1. Germline-derived CDR1 and CDR2 are SGHAT and FQNNGV. The CDR3 contains 15 residues. J lost 1 base, V lost 5 bases, and 5 bases had no gene match. The CDR3 is CASSKTGGTNTEAFF. CDR3 in DNA: TGTGCCAGCAGCAAGACAGGGGGAACGAACACTGAAGCTTTCTTT.